These 10 T cell receptor beta chains were sequenced from one sample in a study of regulatory T cells in long-lasting Graves disease. Time point specified: newly diagnosed GD, antithyroid drugs for less than 3 months. TCR sequences were obtained from RNA taken from PBMCs. Arm-PCR of CDR3 regions with iRepertoire HTBI primers generated TCR beta libraries. TCRdb fed the multiplex PCR reads into MiXCR, producing one record per CDR3 protein. Here the sample spans about 620,000 distinct CDR3 sequences, 16% being singletons. These records were also assigned to another study, of T cells in Graves' hyperthyroidism and ophthalmopathy.

The specimen comprised peripheral blood mononuclear cells (PBMCs), sampled at new diagnosis, from a patient treated with antithyroid drugs. The receptors derive from a woman aged 30 to 39 with Graves disease.

J is TRBJ1-2 and V is TRBV11-3, with D hard to call. The V end lost 4 bases, the J end lost 2 bases, and 17 bases lay between the germline ends. Per the germline V gene, CDR1 is SGHNT and CDR2 is YENEEA. The length of the CDR3 is 16 residues. DNA for the CDR3: TGTGCCAGCAGCTCCCCCATACACTCAAAGAACTATGGCTACACCTTC. Translating it yields CASSSPIHSKNYGYTF.

The sample holds a few counts of this clonotype. A much larger clone sits a single nucleotide away, making a read error possible. This chain connects TRBV6-2 or TRBV6-3 to TRBJ1-3; no firm D call. V lost 5 bases to trimming and J lost 8 bases, with 19 bases between them. The length of the CDR3 is 15 residues. CDR1 and CDR2 (germline): MNHEY, SVGEGT. CDR3 sequence (DNA): TGTGCCAGCAGTGAAAGGGAAAGGATCGGAGACACCATATATTTT. Encoded protein: CASSERERIGDTIYF.

This clonotype was counted ten times or more. The J gene is TRBJ2-7, the V gene TRBV28, with 8 bases identical to TRBD1. The germline V gene has CDR1 MDHEN and CDR2 SYDVKM. The CDR3 extends over 14 amino acids. V shed 7 bases and J 9 bases; nucleotides not matched to a gene: 14. As DNA, the CDR3 is TGTGCCAGCAATACCCCGGGACAGGTTGAGGGGCAGTACTTC. Protein sequence: CASNTPGQVEGQYF.

The rearrangement links TRBV5-1 to TRBJ2-6; 8 nucleotides line up with TRBD1. With 0 bases clipped from V and 1 base from J, the junction kept 6 bases outside the gene matches. The germline V gene has CDR1 SGHRS and CDR2 YFSETQ. The CDR3 totals 18 residues. CDR3 nucleotide sequence: TGCGCCAGCAGCTTGGCCGGGACAGGAGCTTCTGGGGCCAACGTCCTGACTTTC. Translated, it gives CASSLAGTGASGANVLTF.

The CDR3 region has the DNA TGTGCCAGCAGTTACTCGGGAGGGGGGGATTCACCCCTCCACTTT. It translates to CASSYSGGGDSPLHF. This chain uses TRBV6-5 with TRBJ1-6; TRBD1 is a possible D gene (6 bases). Germline CDR1 and CDR2: MNHEY and SVGAGI. V was shortened by 0 bases and J by 8 bases, with 11 bases between the two germline ends. The CDR3 contains 15 residues.

The chain carries TRBV5-1 and TRBJ2-2, with 12 nucleotides matching TRBD2. Per germline, CDR1 SGHRS and CDR2 YFSETQ. The length of the CDR3 is 17 residues. The junction had 11 bases not matched to a gene; V was cut back by 3 bases and J by 8 bases. The CDR3 reads CASSSQPLTSGSGELFF. In DNA, the CDR3 is TGCGCCAGCAGCTCCCAGCCACTGACTAGCGGGAGTGGGGAGCTGTTTTTT.

This clonotype was detected many times. This chain joins TRBV7-2 and TRBJ1-5; a possible D gene is TRBD1 (6 bases). Germline V CDR1 and CDR2: SGHTA, FQGNSA. Trimming pared 5 bases from V and 6 bases from J, leaving 17 bases between. The CDR3 is 15 residues long. CDR3: CASSQNRDRGQPQHF. In nucleotides, the CDR3 is TGTGCCAGCAGCCAAAACAGGGACCGGGGTCAGCCCCAGCATTTT. Full variable domain (rest looked up from reference TRBV7-2 and TRBJ1-5): GAGVSQSPSNKVTEKGKDVELRCDPISGHTALYWYRQSLGQGLEFLIYFQGNSAPDKSGLPSDRFSAERTGGSVSTLTIQRTQQEDSAVYLCASSQNRDRGQPQHFGDGTRLSIL.

Many counts were recorded for this clonotype. This chain connects TRBV28 to TRBJ2-5; D is perhaps TRBD1 (5 bases). Germline V gene sequence: CDR1 MDHEN, CDR2 SYDVKM. The CDR3 spans 16 residues. The V gene lost 5 bases and the J gene lost 5 bases, with 21 bases spanning the gap. This CDR3 reads CASSPRFRAGAETQYF. The CDR3 region has the DNA TGTGCCAGCAGTCCGCGTTTCAGGGCTGGAGCCGAGACCCAGTACTTC.

This clonotype was detected ten times or more. V and J are TRBV24-1 and TRBJ1-2, with D perhaps TRBD1 (6 bases). Deletions cut 4 bases from V and 8 bases from J, with 13 bases between. This CDR3 contains 13 residues. Germline loops: CDR1 KGHDR, CDR2 SFDVKD. CDR3 loop: CATSEVTGRGYTF. The DNA for the CDR3 is TGTGCCACCAGTGAGGTGACAGGTCGGGGCTACACCTTC.

The V and J genes are TRBV7-7 and TRBJ1-2; D might be TRBD1 (6 bases). The CDR3 totals 11 residues. Trimming took 10 bases from V and 6 from J, leaving 12 bases between them. Looked up from germline, CDR1 is SSHAT and CDR2 is FNYEAQ (reference sequence). The CDR3 loop is CAIRGADGYTF. DNA for the CDR3: TGTGCCATCCGGGGGGCGGATGGCTACACCTTC.